This record looks at one TCR beta chain sequence and its context. What it binds is not known. Germline assignment: CDR1 GTSNPN and CDR2 SVGIG (reference sequence). V lost 5 bases and J 2 bases, leaving 12 bases between the germline ends. The CDR3 is made up of 13 amino acids. Autoimmune disease history or systemic immunosuppression disqualified patients. Here immunoSEQ multiplex PCR was the method, and the copy in TCRdb shows in-frame clones only, minus some. The sample comprises tens of thousands of clones, 65% to 80% of which are singletons, and around 18% rests with the top ten. This sample was taken from a study of OX40 agonist ivuxolimab in advanced cancers. Points from the study as a whole: The average count of expanded clones was higher among CD8+ T cells than among CD4+. Clones of CD4+ and CD8+ blood T cells grew by week 6 at doses of 0.1 to 3.0 mg/kg.

Sequencing used CD4+ or CD8+ T cells sorted from blood, obtained in a trial of the OX40 agonist ivuxolimab. This receptor was obtained from an adult with an advanced solid tumor such as melanoma, head and neck, liver or kidney cancer. The chain is built from TRBV30 and TRBJ2-5, with a tentative D call TRBD2 (7 bases). This CDR3 reads CAWEQGGQETQYF. For the CDR3, the DNA is TGTGCCTGGGAACAGGGAGGGCAAGAGACCCAGTACTTC.